The clone carrying this T cell receptor beta chain is a singleton in its sample. V was pared by 3 bases and J by 2 bases, with 6 bases of the junction left unmatched. The CDR3 has 15 residues. CDR1 is MDHEN and CDR2 is SYDVKM in the germline V gene. The data were taken from a study of T cell changes during pregnancy in multiple sclerosis. Method: immunoSEQ multiplex PCR; TCRdb's copy keeps in-frame clones and lacks some. The data contain roughly 70,000 clones, approximately 92% of them singletons. Material: peripheral blood, obtained in the third trimester of pregnancy. This rearrangement joins TRBV28 to TRBJ2-7, with 8 bases that match TRBD1. This clonotype was sampled from a female donor in good health, enrolled as a control in a pregnancy study. In DNA, the CDR3 is TGTGCCAGCAGTTTTACAGGGGGTAGCACCTACGAGCAGTACTTC. Encoded protein: CASSFTGGSTYEQYF.